This is a list of T cell receptor beta chains from one sample in a study of blood T cell repertoires in COVID-19. Some clones are missing from TCRdb's copy, which holds only in-frame ones; the method was immunoSEQ multiplex PCR. This table holds roughly 460,000 clones, around 90% found once. The sample was peripheral blood. Receptors originate from a man in his late teens or twenties with COVID-19, enrolled during active disease. Each CDR3 is given with its conserved first and last residue. Fields, in order: J gene, V gene, D gene, clone size, CDR3 protein, CDR3 DNA. The D gene is left open where the match is weak. Some rows have no size entry. The others give once, few or many, or a class for an expanded clone.

j_call: TRBJ2-7; v_call: TRBV6-5; d_call: .; clone_size: once; cdr3_aa: CASSYSRASSGEQYF; cdr3_nt: TGTGCCAGCAGTTACTCGAGGGCCTCCTCGGGGGAGCAGTACTTC
j_call: TRBJ1-1; v_call: TRBV5-4; d_call: TRBD1; clone_size: once; cdr3_aa: CASSRQVGTGIAEAFF; cdr3_nt: TGTGCCAGCAGCCGACAGGTCGGGACAGGGATCGCTGAAGCTTTCTTT
j_call: TRBJ1-1; v_call: TRBV2; d_call: .; clone_size: .; cdr3_aa: CASSGSREVRAFF; cdr3_nt: TGTGCCAGCAGCGGGTCTCGGGAAGTGAGGGCTTTCTTT
j_call: TRBJ1-1; v_call: TRBV19; d_call: .; clone_size: .; cdr3_aa: CASSDSPTEAFF; cdr3_nt: TGTGCCAGTAGTGACAGTCCCACCGAAGCTTTCTTT
j_call: TRBJ1-1; v_call: TRBV2; d_call: TRBD1; clone_size: .; cdr3_aa: CASWAGGSGEAFF; cdr3_nt: TGTGCCAGCTGGGCAGGGGGGAGTGGTGAAGCTTTCTTT
j_call: TRBJ2-3; v_call: TRBV5-1; d_call: TRBD2; clone_size: .; cdr3_aa: CASSRGREVTDTQYF; cdr3_nt: TGCGCCAGCAGCCGGGGGAGGGAGGTCACAGATACGCAGTATTTT
j_call: TRBJ1-6; v_call: TRBV3-1/TRBV3-2; d_call: .; clone_size: .; cdr3_aa: CASSRGGRNSPLHF; cdr3_nt: TGTGCCAGCAGCCGAGGGGGTAGAAATTCACCCCTCCACTTT
j_call: TRBJ2-1; v_call: TRBV2; d_call: .; clone_size: .; cdr3_aa: CASSAQLTGEQFF; cdr3_nt: TGTGCCAGCAGTGCCCAGCTGACGGGTGAGCAGTTCTTC
j_call: TRBJ2-7; v_call: TRBV4-1; d_call: TRBD1; clone_size: .; cdr3_aa: CASSQPDREIYEQYF; cdr3_nt: TGCGCCAGCAGCCAACCCGACAGGGAAATCTACGAGCAGTACTTC
j_call: TRBJ2-2; v_call: TRBV7-3; d_call: TRBD2; clone_size: .; cdr3_aa: CASSGTSENTGELFF; cdr3_nt: TGTGCCAGCAGCGGGACTAGCGAGAACACCGGGGAGCTGTTTTTT
j_call: TRBJ2-5; v_call: TRBV3-1/TRBV3-2; d_call: TRBD2; clone_size: .; cdr3_aa: CASSQDGAGAPGQYF; cdr3_nt: TGTGCCAGCAGCCAAGATGGGGCGGGAGCCCCCGGCCAGTACTTC
j_call: TRBJ1-1; v_call: TRBV5-4; d_call: .; clone_size: .; cdr3_aa: CASGDRTNTEAFF; cdr3_nt: TGTGCCAGCGGAGACAGGACGAACACTGAAGCTTTCTTT
j_call: TRBJ2-3; v_call: TRBV27; d_call: TRBD1; clone_size: .; cdr3_aa: CASSPARDRATDTQYF; cdr3_nt: TGTGCCAGCAGTCCCGCTCGGGACAGGGCCACAGATACGCAGTATTTT
j_call: TRBJ2-7; v_call: TRBV10-1; d_call: .; clone_size: few; cdr3_aa: CASSELRKGVQYF; cdr3_nt: TGCGCCAGCAGTGAGCTTAGGAAAGGGGTGCAGTACTTC
j_call: TRBJ2-1; v_call: TRBV7-9; d_call: .; clone_size: .; cdr3_aa: CASSSTRSVLSYNEQFF; cdr3_nt: TGTGCCAGCAGCTCCACCCGTAGCGTCCTGTCCTACAATGAGCAGTTCTTC
j_call: TRBJ2-3; v_call: TRBV23-1; d_call: TRBD1; clone_size: .; cdr3_aa: CASATTGGTDTQYF; cdr3_nt: TGCGCCAGCGCCACCACAGGGGGCACAGATACGCAGTATTTT
j_call: TRBJ1-4; v_call: TRBV19; d_call: .; clone_size: .; cdr3_aa: CASSFRTFNEKLFF; cdr3_nt: TGTGCCAGTAGTTTCCGGACTTTCAATGAAAAACTGTTTTTT
j_call: TRBJ2-1; v_call: TRBV11-3; d_call: TRBD2; clone_size: .; cdr3_aa: CASSLVGGRAAYEQFF; cdr3_nt: TGTGCCAGCAGCTTAGTAGGCGGGAGGGCCGCTTATGAGCAGTTCTTC
j_call: TRBJ2-5; v_call: TRBV5-1; d_call: .; clone_size: .; cdr3_aa: CASSLGSRSGETQYF; cdr3_nt: TGCGCCAGCAGCTTGGGTAGCAGGTCGGGGGAGACCCAGTACTTC
j_call: TRBJ1-2; v_call: TRBV27; d_call: .; clone_size: few; cdr3_aa: CASSPGGGFYGYTF; cdr3_nt: TGTGCCAGCAGCCCGGGGGGCGGTTTCTATGGCTACACCTTC
j_call: TRBJ2-5; v_call: TRBV19; d_call: TRBD2; clone_size: .; cdr3_aa: CASSIGTSGRETQYF; cdr3_nt: TGTGCCAGTAGTATAGGGACTAGCGGGAGGGAGACCCAGTACTTC
j_call: TRBJ1-1; v_call: TRBV11-3; d_call: .; clone_size: .; cdr3_aa: CASSNTGSYTEAFF; cdr3_nt: TGTGCCAGCAGCAACACCGGGAGCTACACTGAAGCTTTCTTT
j_call: TRBJ2-2; v_call: TRBV7-9; d_call: .; clone_size: .; cdr3_aa: CASSSPSNSGNTGELFF; cdr3_nt: TGTGCCAGCAGCTCCCCATCTAATAGCGGGAACACCGGGGAGCTGTTTTTT